This T cell receptor (beta chain) derives from a study of blood T cell repertoires in COVID-19. As for the study in general: Acute-phase and convalescent COVID-19 samples originated in the United States, Italy and Spain. Sources were T cells, B-cell-depleted T cells, or PBMCs; the material itself was cDNA or gDNA.

How the authors handled the data: Estimation of nucleated cell counts was performed using reference gene primer amplification. Data came from immunoSEQ multiplex PCR; TCRdb stores just in-frame clones and leaves some out. The V and J calls and clone size come from that table; D and trimming were worked out from the DNA. The table lists 200,000 to 300,000 clones, approximately 84% of them singletons. CDR3 size: 13 residues. CDR1 and CDR2 (germline): MNHEY, SVGAGI. The V end lost 8 bases, the J end lost 0 bases, and 10 bases lay between the germline ends. Participants were placed into cohorts based on the clinical history they reported.

The sequenced sample consisted of PBMCs or T cells enriched from blood (not recorded which). This TCR was recovered from a woman aged 35 to 49 with acute COVID-19. This chain uses TRBV6-5 with TRBJ1-2; D perhaps matches TRBD1 (5 bases). The CDR3 loop reads CASGRGANYGYTF. The CDR3 DNA is TGTGCCAGCGGGAGGGGAGCTAACTATGGCTACACCTTC.